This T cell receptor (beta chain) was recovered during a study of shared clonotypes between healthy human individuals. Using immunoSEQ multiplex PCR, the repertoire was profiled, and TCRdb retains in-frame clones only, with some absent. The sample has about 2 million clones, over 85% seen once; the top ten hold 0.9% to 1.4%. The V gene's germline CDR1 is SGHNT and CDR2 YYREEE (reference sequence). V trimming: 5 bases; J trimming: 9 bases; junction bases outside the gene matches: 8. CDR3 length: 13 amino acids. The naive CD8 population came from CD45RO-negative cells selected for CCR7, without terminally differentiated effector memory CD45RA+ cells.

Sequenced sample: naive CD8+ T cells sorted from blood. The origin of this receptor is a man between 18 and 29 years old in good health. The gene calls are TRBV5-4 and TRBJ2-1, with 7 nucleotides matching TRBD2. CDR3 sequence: CASRLGLVAEQFF. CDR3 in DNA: TGTGCCAGCAGACTCGGACTAGTGGCTGAGCAGTTCTTC. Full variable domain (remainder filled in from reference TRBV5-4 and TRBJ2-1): ETGVTQSPTHLIKTRGQQVTLRCSSQSGHNTVSWYQQALGQGPQFIFQYYREEENGRGNFPPRFSGLQFPNYSSELNVNALELDDSALYLCASRLGLVAEQFFGPGTRLTVL.